A single sample gave rise to the 18 T cell receptor beta chains below, sequenced in a study of T cells in Graves' hyperthyroidism and ophthalmopathy. Amplification of TCR beta CDR3 regions used RNA as the template. The HTBI primer set served for first-round RT-PCR of the TCR CDR3. Each CDR3 protein is one row after TCRdb ran MiXCR on the multiplex PCR reads. The data contain some 580,000 distinct CDR3 sequences, approximately 15% of them singletons. Sequencing input: blood. The receptors were sampled from a woman aged 40 to 55 with Graves' ophthalmopathy.

This clonotype was observed a handful of times. V gene TRBV6-2 or TRBV6-3 combines with J gene TRBJ2-2; TRBD2 matches at 9 bases. Unmatched junction bases numbered 15, after V lost 11 bases and J lost 8 bases. Germline CDR1 reads MNHEY; CDR2 reads SVGEGT. The CDR3 spans 15 residues. CDR3 in amino acids: CASEDPGLAAGELFF. CDR3 coding DNA: TGTGCCTCCGAAGACCCGGGACTAGCAGCGGGGGAGCTGTTTTTT.

This clonotype came up a few times. The V and J genes are TRBV19 and TRBJ2-1; TRBD2 is a possible D gene (6 bases). From germline, CDR1 is LNHDA and CDR2 SQIVND (reference sequence). The germline V and J ends were trimmed by 5 bases and 2 bases, with 16 bases remaining between them. The CDR3 has 16 amino acids. CDR3 nucleotide sequence: TGTGCCAGTAGTGTCCCGGGACGGGGGACCTACAATGAGCAGTTCTTC. It yields the protein CASSVPGRGTYNEQFF.

This clonotype was seen a single time. This may come from a read error, since a much larger clone is one base off. The rearrangement joins TRBV7-9 to TRBJ2-3, with D tentatively TRBD1 (5 bases). The end of the DNA is better explained by TRBJ1-5, so the J call may be wrong. This CDR3 comprises 19 residues. Germline CDR1 reads SEHNR; CDR2 reads FQNEAQ (reference sequence). DNA of the CDR3: TGTGCCAGCAGCTCAACCGGGACTAGCGGGAGGTATAGCACAGATACGCAGCATTTT. Protein sequence: CASSSTGTSGRYSTDTQHF.

The chain has TRBV4-1 and TRBJ1-6, with unresolved D. CDR1 and CDR2 from the germline V gene are MGHRA and YSYEKL. V was pared by 4 bases and J by 9 bases, with 10 bases between. The CDR3 loop spans 13 amino acids. The CDR3 reads CASSRDSGSPLHF. CDR3 in DNA: TGCGCCAGCAGCCGAGATAGCGGTTCACCCCTCCACTTT.

This clonotype has a handful of counts. V is TRBV30 and J is TRBJ2-2; 8 nucleotides line up with TRBD2. The CDR3 is 14 amino acids. CDR1 GTSNPN and CDR2 SVGIG come from the germline V gene (reference sequence). Losses at the gene ends were 0 bases for V and 8 bases for J; bases not matched to a gene: 5. CDR3 protein: CAWSVGGTRGELFF. CDR3 nucleotides: TGTGCCTGGAGTGTAGGCGGGACTAGGGGGGAGCTGTTTTTT.

The rearrangement links TRBV11-2 to TRBJ2-7; 12 bases map to TRBD1. Germline loops: CDR1 SGHAT, CDR2 FQNNGV. V was pared by 6 bases and J by 2 bases, with 23 bases of the junction left unmatched. The CDR3 sequence is 21 residues long. CDR3 residues: CASRNRDRGLVEGVTTYEQYF. The CDR3 nucleotides read TGTGCCAGCAGAAATAGGGACAGGGGGCTGGTAGAGGGAGTGACGACCTACGAGCAGTACTTC. The full variable domain, its missing parts supplied by reference TRBV11-2 and TRBJ2-7, is EAGVAQSPRYKIIEKRQSVAFWCNPISGHATLYWYQQILGQGPKLLIQFQNNGVVDDSQLPKDRFSAERLKGVDSTLKIQPAKLEDSAVYLCASRNRDRGLVEGVTTYEQYFGPGTRLTVT.

This clonotype has at least ten counts. The V gene is TRBV28, the J gene TRBJ2-1; D is ambiguous. Germline V gene data show CDR1 as MDHEN and CDR2 as SYDVKM. CDR3 size: 14 residues. V lost 4 bases to trimming and J lost 7 bases, with 14 bases between them. As DNA, the CDR3 is TGTGCCAGCAGTTCCCCCCCCACAAAGAATGAGCAGTTCTTC. Amino acid sequence: CASSSPPTKNEQFF.

This clonotype was detected only a few times. The V gene is TRBV29-1, the J gene TRBJ2-5; possibly TRBD1 for D (5 bases). V was trimmed by 2 bases and J by 5 bases, leaving 9 bases between them. Per germline, CDR1 SQVTM and CDR2 ANQGSEA. CDR3 size: 12 residues. The CDR3 region has the DNA TGCAGCGTTGAAAGGGGTCAGGAGACCCAGTACTTC. This translates into CSVERGQETQYF.

This clonotype was detected many times. This rearrangement joins TRBV11-2 to TRBJ2-7, with D unclear. This CDR3 has 13 residues. CDR1 and CDR2 from the germline V gene are SGHAT and FQNNGV. V was cut by 3 bases and J by 5 bases, with 11 bases left in between. CDR3 residues: CASSFWVDDEQYF. For the CDR3, the DNA is TGTGCCAGCAGCTTCTGGGTCGACGACGAGCAGTACTTC. Full variable domain (outside the CDR3, taken from reference TRBV11-2 and TRBJ2-7): EAGVAQSPRYKIIEKRQSVAFWCNPISGHATLYWYQQILGQGPKLLIQFQNNGVVDDSQLPKDRFSAERLKGVDSTLKIQPAKLEDSAVYLCASSFWVDDEQYFGPGTRLTVT.

This clonotype showed up many times. V and J are TRBV6-1 and TRBJ1-1; 7 bases match TRBD1. The V gene's germline CDR1 is MNHNS and CDR2 SASEGT. The CDR3 is 15 residues long. V shed 5 bases, J shed 5 bases, and the junction held 11 bases outside the gene matches. The CDR3 is CASSLHRGRTTEAFF. CDR3 in DNA: TGTGCCAGCAGTCTCCACAGGGGAAGGACTACTGAAGCTTTCTTT.

This clonotype was found many times. This rearrangement joins TRBV5-6 to TRBJ2-1; TRBD2 might be the D (6 bases). There are 15 residues in the CDR3. V lost 2 bases, J lost 4 bases, and 13 bases lay in between. From germline, CDR1 is SGHDT and CDR2 YYEEEE. DNA for the CDR3: TGTGCCAGCAGCTTCGGGGGACGGGATTACAATGAGCAGTTCTTC. Its protein is CASSFGGRDYNEQFF.

This clonotype was detected many times. The gene calls are TRBV28 and TRBJ2-3, with 12 bases matching TRBD2. The trim removed 6 bases at V and 3 bases at J, leaving 4 bases unmatched. The CDR3 consists of 15 residues. Per germline, CDR1 MDHEN and CDR2 SYDVKM. CDR3 in DNA: TGTGCCAGCAGCCGCACTAGCGGGAGGACAGATACGCAGTATTTT. Protein: CASSRTSGRTDTQYF.

This clonotype was detected a few times. CDR3 in DNA: TGTGCCAGTAGCAACCGGAGGGCTAGCGATTCCTACGAGCAGTACTTC. The encoded protein is CASSNRRASDSYEQYF. The chain combines TRBV19 with TRBJ2-7, with a possible D match to TRBD2 (6 bases). Trimming pared 6 bases from V and 1 base from J, leaving 19 bases between. This CDR3 has 16 residues. In germline, CDR1 is LNHDA, CDR2 SQIVND (reference sequence).

This clonotype was seen only once. Possible read error: a much larger clone is one base away. No conserved phenylalanine or tryptophan is present at the end of the CDR3, so a read error is the likely explanation. V gene TRBV18 combines with J gene TRBJ2-5; D is unresolved. CDR1 and CDR2 from the germline V gene are KGHSH and LQKENI. This CDR3 is built from 14 residues. The germline V and J ends were trimmed by 5 bases and 5 bases, with 15 bases remaining between them. CDR3: CASSLSAARETQYL. DNA for the CDR3: TGTGCCAGCTCATTGTCGGCAGCGAGGGAGACCCAGTACCTC.

This clonotype was picked up many times. The chain is built from TRBV20-1 and TRBJ2-1; 8 bases map to TRBD2. Germline CDR1 DFQATT, CDR2 SNEGSKA (reference sequence). J gave up 8 bases and V 3 bases, and 12 bases lay outside the gene matches. CDR3 length: 15 residues. The CDR3 here is CSARDLSGIADEQFF. The CDR3 bases are TGCAGTGCTAGGGACCTTAGCGGGATTGCGGATGAGCAGTTCTTC.

This clonotype was recorded at least ten times. The chain uses TRBV7-3 and TRBJ2-1, with D uncertain. Germline values: CDR1 SGHTA, CDR2 FQGTGA. The CDR3 length is 13 residues. Trimming left V 1 base short and J 5 bases short, with 6 bases between. The CDR3 is CASSLRRNNEQFF. The CDR3 bases are TGTGCCAGCAGCTTAAGGCGGAACAATGAGCAGTTCTTC.

This clonotype was seen ten or more times. This chain links TRBV11-2 with TRBJ2-7, with D possibly being TRBD1 or TRBD2 (5 bases each). V lost 2 bases and J 1 base, leaving 9 bases between the germline ends. This CDR3 has 14 residues. Germline CDR1 SGHAT, CDR2 FQNNGV. The CDR3 loop is CASSLRDGSYEQYF. The CDR3 nucleotides are TGTGCCAGCAGCTTAAGGGACGGATCCTACGAGCAGTACTTC.

In the case of this clonotype: A junction boundary mismatches the germline segment, possibly from a read error. The gene calls are TRBV29-1 and TRBJ1-4, with D maybe TRBD1 (6 bases). The CDR3 runs 13 residues. Looked up from germline, CDR1 is SQVTM and CDR2 is ANQGSEA. Here the CDR3 reads CSVRGATNEKLLF. The DNA for the CDR3 is TGCAGCGTAAGGGGGGCGACTAATGAAAAACTGCTTTTT.